A single sample gave rise to the 24 T cell receptor beta chains below, sequenced in a study of patients and donors after allogeneic stem cell transplantation. TCRdb reanalysed the RT-PCR reads using MiXCR and keeps one entry per CDR3 protein. This sample has 410,000 or so distinct CDR3 sequences; 16% occur once, and the top ten carry just over 7%. Sequencing was performed on blood, either unsorted or a sorted T cell fraction (not recorded which). Receptors originate from a human donor who was either an allogeneic HSCT recipient or a stem cell or donor lymphocyte infusion donor (not recorded which). It is not recorded whose cells these are; they may come from a transplant donor.

This clonotype was seen a handful of times. One end of the junction does not line up with germline, which may come from a read error. The V gene is TRBV3-1, the J gene TRBJ2-7; 8 nucleotides align to TRBD2. CDR3 size: 14 residues. Germline CDR1 is LGHDT and CDR2 is YNNKEL (reference sequence). This CDR3 reads CASSQRVRTGGRYF. Here the CDR3 DNA reads TGTGCCAGCAGCCAGAGGGTCCGGACGGGAGGGAGATATTTC.

In this sample, this clonotype turned up a few times. CDR3 nucleotide sequence: TGTGCCACCAGCAGAGATCAGTCAGGGGACCACGAGCAGTACTTC. Translated: CATSRDQSGDHEQYF. This chain joins TRBV15 and TRBJ2-7, with D perhaps TRBD1 (6 bases). Trimming removed 0 bases from V and 5 bases from J, with 14 bases in between. Germline CDR1 reads LNHNV; CDR2 reads YYDKDF (reference sequence). The CDR3 has 15 residues.

The chain recombines TRBV6-2 or TRBV6-3 with TRBJ2-2, with TRBD2 matching 7 bases. The V gene end was trimmed by 10 bases and the J gene end by 8 bases; junction bases not matched to a gene: 22. This CDR3 region has 17 residues. Germline CDR1 reads MNHEY; CDR2 reads SVGEGT. The DNA for the CDR3 is TGTGCCACCACGCGAAGCAAGCGGGGAAATTTTCCGGGGGAGCTGTTTTTT. Protein: CATTRSKRGNFPGELFF.

V gene TRBV11-1 combines with J gene TRBJ2-6; D not certain. Per the germline V gene, CDR1 is SGHAT and CDR2 is FQDESV (reference sequence). Between the trimmed V and J ends, which lost 0 bases and 4 bases, there was a span of 7 bases. There are 15 residues in the CDR3. CDR3 in DNA: TGTGCCAGCAGCTTAGCGACACCCGGGGCCAACGTCCTGACTTTC. Its protein is CASSLATPGANVLTF.

The chain combines TRBV9 with TRBJ2-7; D is tentatively TRBD1 or TRBD2 (5 bases each). This CDR3 region has 15 residues. The germline V and J ends were trimmed by 0 bases and 3 bases, with 13 bases remaining between them. Germline values: CDR1 SGDLS, CDR2 YYNGEE. CDR3 region: CASSVGGTTLYEQYF. The DNA for the CDR3 is TGTGCCAGCAGCGTAGGGGGGACCACCCTCTACGAGCAGTACTTC. The complete variable domain, with remaining parts taken from reference TRBV9 and TRBJ2-7, reads DSGVTQTPKHLITATGQRVTLRCSPRSGDLSVYWYQQSLDQGLQFLIQYYNGEERAKGNILERFSAQQFPDLHSELNLSSLELGDSALYFCASSVGGTTLYEQYFGPGTRLTVT.

A note on this clonotype: The junction differs from germline at one of its ends, possibly a read error. The V and J genes are TRBV19 and TRBJ2-4; 8 bases match TRBD2. The CDR3 totals 12 residues. CDR1 and CDR2 from the germline V gene are LNHDA and SQIVND (reference sequence). CDR3 loop: CASTFGAGGPDF. The CDR3 DNA sequence: TGTGCCAGTACCTTCGGGGCGGGAGGCCCAGACTTC.

This clonotype has a count of ten or more. The V and J genes are TRBV5-1 and TRBJ2-7, with D tentatively TRBD1 or TRBD2 (5 bases each). This CDR3 comprises 12 residues. V was trimmed by 3 bases and J by 5 bases, leaving 9 bases between them. The germline V gene has CDR1 SGHRS and CDR2 YFSETQ. The CDR3 region is CASSYQGHEQYF. DNA of the CDR3: TGCGCCAGCAGCTACCAGGGACACGAGCAGTACTTC. Based on the CDR3 plus reference TRBV5-1 and TRBJ2-7, the full variable domain is KAGVTQTPRYLIKTRGQQVTLSCSPISGHRSVSWYQQTPGQGLQFLFEYFSETQRNKGNFPGRFSGRQFSNSRSEMNVSTLELGDSALYLCASSYQGHEQYFGPGTRLTVT.

This clonotype was seen ten or more times. The CDR3 region is CASSVEGSSGNTIYF. CDR3 in DNA: TGTGCCAGCAGCGTAGAGGGCAGCTCTGGAAACACCATATATTTT. The chain combines TRBV9 with TRBJ1-3; no clear D. V shed 0 bases and J shed 0 bases, with 7 bases lying between them. Germline CDR1 and CDR2: SGDLS and YYNGEE. The CDR3 runs to 15 residues.

This clonotype appeared many times. The J gene is TRBJ2-7, the V gene TRBV29-1; D unclear. Germline V gene lookup returns CDR1 SQVTM and CDR2 ANQGSEA. The CDR3 covers 13 residues. Trimming removed 5 bases from V and 2 bases from J, with 13 bases in between. The CDR3 sequence is CSVSFGYTYEQYF. As DNA, the CDR3 is TGCAGCGTTAGTTTTGGTTATACCTACGAGCAGTACTTC.

This clonotype was found a few times. The rearrangement uses TRBV29-1 and TRBJ2-5; D call uncertain. V was trimmed by 4 bases and J by 0 bases, leaving 3 bases between them. CDR1 SQVTM and CDR2 ANQGSEA come from the germline V gene. The CDR3 covers 11 residues. CDR3 bases: TGCAGCGTTGGGGACCAAGAGACCCAGTACTTC. Its protein product is CSVGDQETQYF.

The V gene is TRBV5-1, the J gene TRBJ1-6; D not resolved. Germline CDR1 reads SGHRS; CDR2 reads YFSETQ. The V end was cut by 2 bases, the J end by 9 bases, with 9 bases between. This CDR3 region has 13 residues. The CDR3: CASSLLRLSPLHF. DNA for the CDR3: TGCGCCAGCAGCTTACTTCGCCTTTCACCCCTCCACTTT.

This clonotype was seen only a few times. This sequence joins TRBV6-1 and TRBJ1-5; D is unclear. The CDR3 is 13 amino acids. Germline loops: CDR1 MNHNS, CDR2 SASEGT. V was trimmed by 4 bases and J by 7 bases, leaving 11 bases between them. The DNA for the CDR3 is TGTGCCAGCAGTGTAAGGGAGAGGCAGCCCCAGCATTTT. Its translation: CASSVRERQPQHF.

This CDR3 reads CSVDASEAKNIQYF. CDR3 DNA: TGCAGCGTTGACGCTTCGGAGGCCAAAAACATTCAGTACTTC. V is TRBV29-1 and J is TRBJ2-4; no clear D gene. The CDR3 loop spans 14 amino acids. Germline V gene lookup returns CDR1 SQVTM and CDR2 ANQGSEA. V shed 3 bases and J shed 1 base, with 10 bases lying between them.

CDR3 nucleotide sequence: TGTGCCTGGAGCCGCGGGGGGGGAGAGCTGTTTTTT. It translates to CAWSRGGGELFF. This chain connects TRBV30 to TRBJ2-2; 9 positions match TRBD2. Germline values: CDR1 GTSNPN, CDR2 SVGIG (reference sequence). With 3 bases clipped from V and 11 bases from J, the junction kept 4 bases outside the gene matches. The length of the CDR3 is 12 residues.

This clonotype was observed at least ten times. The rearrangement links TRBV10-3 to TRBJ2-7; 7 bases align to TRBD1. With 6 bases clipped from V and 2 bases from J, the junction kept 4 bases outside the gene matches. The CDR3 runs to 13 residues. Germline V gene data show CDR1 as ENHRY and CDR2 as SYGVKD. The CDR3 DNA follows: TGTGCCATCAGACCGGGACAGACCTACGAGCAGTACTTC. Amino acid sequence: CAIRPGQTYEQYF.

This clonotype has ten or more counts. The junction departs from the called germline gene at one end, perhaps through a read error. The rearrangement uses TRBV5-1 and TRBJ2-5; D may be TRBD1 (6 bases). Germline V gives CDR1 SGHRS, CDR2 YFSETQ. This CDR3 has 13 amino acids. This chain's CDR3 is CASSSGQQETQYF. In nucleotides, the CDR3 is TGTGCCAGCAGCTCGGGACAACAAGAGACCCAGTACTTC.

The chain joins TRBV12-3 or TRBV12-4 to TRBJ2-2, with D perhaps matching TRBD1 or TRBD2 (5 bases each). The CDR3 sequence is 15 residues long. Trimming pared 8 bases from V and 5 bases from J, leaving 18 bases between. This chain's CDR3 is CASHSGIKGTGELFF. The CDR3 DNA is TGTGCCAGCCATTCGGGGATAAAGGGGACCGGGGAGCTGTTTTTT.

This clonotype came up a few times. The chain combines TRBV4-1 with TRBJ1-2, with D possibly TRBD1 on 6 matching bases. Looked up from germline, CDR1 is MGHRA and CDR2 is YSYEKL. V was trimmed by 1 base and J by 3 bases, leaving 9 bases between them. The CDR3 sequence is 14 residues long. The CDR3 sequence is CASSQGGGYYGYTF. The CDR3 DNA reads as TGCGCCAGCAGCCAAGGAGGGGGGTACTATGGCTACACCTTC.

There are many counts of this clonotype. V is TRBV2 and J is TRBJ1-1; D is ambiguous. The germline V and J ends were trimmed by 8 bases and 4 bases, with 11 bases remaining between them. Germline V lookup: CDR1 SNHLY, CDR2 FYNNEI. The CDR3 extends over 12 amino acids. CDR3 nucleotide sequence: TGTGCCAGCCTGAACCTGGGCACTGAAGCTTTCTTT. It translates to CASLNLGTEAFF.

The chain combines TRBV11-1 with TRBJ2-7; D is perhaps TRBD2 (6 bases). This CDR3 comprises 15 residues. Germline V gives CDR1 SGHAT, CDR2 FQDESV (reference sequence). V lost 2 bases to trimming and J lost 4 bases, with 15 bases between them. In DNA form, the CDR3 reads TGTGCCAGCAGCTTACGGACTAACTATGATTACGAGCAGTACTTC. This sequence encodes CASSLRTNYDYEQYF.

The chain combines TRBV29-1 with TRBJ1-1, with D unresolved. CDR1 SQVTM and CDR2 ANQGSEA come from the germline V gene. The CDR3 has 14 residues. V was shortened by 1 base and J by 1 base, with 10 bases between the two germline ends. CDR3 in amino acids: CSVEGSRSNTEAFF. Written as DNA, the CDR3 is TGCAGCGTTGAAGGGAGCAGGTCGAACACTGAAGCTTTCTTT.

The chain couples TRBV21-1 to TRBJ2-7; the D call TRBD1 from the table was never checked on the DNA. TRBV21-1 is an annotated pseudogene. The CDR3 covers 16 residues. In DNA, the CDR3 is TGTGCCAGCAGCCCCCGGGGAGCGGGGGCCTTGTACGAGCAGTACTTC. It encodes CASSPRGAGALYEQYF.

The CDR3 nucleotides are TGTGCCAGTAGTATAGTAACTAGCGGGAGTAATGAGCAGTTCTTC. It codes for CASSIVTSGSNEQFF. The J gene is TRBJ2-1, the V gene TRBV19; 11 positions match TRBD2. Germline V gene data show CDR1 as LNHDA and CDR2 as SQIVND (reference sequence). This CDR3 comprises 15 residues. With 1 base clipped from V and 7 bases from J, the junction kept 3 bases outside the gene matches.

This clonotype was seen more than once but under ten times. This sequence joins TRBV27 and TRBJ1-1; unclear D gene. This CDR3 is built from 13 residues. The V gene lost 1 base and the J gene lost 6 bases, with 9 bases spanning the gap. Looked up from germline, CDR1 is MNHEY and CDR2 is SMNVEV (reference sequence). The CDR3 sequence: CASSLFPGSEAFF. CDR3 bases: TGTGCCAGCAGTTTATTCCCAGGTTCTGAAGCTTTCTTT.